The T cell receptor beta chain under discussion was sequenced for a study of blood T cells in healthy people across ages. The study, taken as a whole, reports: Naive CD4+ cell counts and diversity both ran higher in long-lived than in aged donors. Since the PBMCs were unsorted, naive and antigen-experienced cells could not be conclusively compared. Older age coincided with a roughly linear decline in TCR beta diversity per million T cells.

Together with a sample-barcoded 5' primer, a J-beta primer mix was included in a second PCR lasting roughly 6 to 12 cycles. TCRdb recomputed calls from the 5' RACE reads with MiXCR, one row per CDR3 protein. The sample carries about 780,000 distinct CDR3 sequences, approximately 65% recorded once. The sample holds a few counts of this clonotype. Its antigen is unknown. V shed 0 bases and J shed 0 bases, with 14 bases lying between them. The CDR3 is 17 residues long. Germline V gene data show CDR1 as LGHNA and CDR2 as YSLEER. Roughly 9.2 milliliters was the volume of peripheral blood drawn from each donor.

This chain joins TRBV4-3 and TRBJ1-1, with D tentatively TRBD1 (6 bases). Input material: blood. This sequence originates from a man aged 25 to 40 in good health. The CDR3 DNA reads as TGCGCCAGCAGCCAAGATACCGGACAGACCTTGAACACTGAAGCTTTCTTT. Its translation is CASSQDTGQTLNTEAFF.